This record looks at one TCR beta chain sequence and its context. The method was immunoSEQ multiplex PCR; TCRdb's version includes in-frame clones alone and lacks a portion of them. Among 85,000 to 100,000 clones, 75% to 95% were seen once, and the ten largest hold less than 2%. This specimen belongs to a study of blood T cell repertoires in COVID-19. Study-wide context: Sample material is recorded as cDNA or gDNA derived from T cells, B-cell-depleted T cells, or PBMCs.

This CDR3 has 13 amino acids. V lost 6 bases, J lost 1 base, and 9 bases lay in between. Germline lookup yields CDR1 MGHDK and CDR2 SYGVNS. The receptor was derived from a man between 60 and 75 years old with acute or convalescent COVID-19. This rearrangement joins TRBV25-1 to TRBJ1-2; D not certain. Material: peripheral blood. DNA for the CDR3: TGTGCCAGCAGCCCCGAGGTTAACTATGGCTACACCTTC. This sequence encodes CASSPEVNYGYTF.